Sequencing of this T cell receptor (beta chain) was carried out in a study of vaccination and CD4 T cells after COVID-19 (dated by TCRdb to between 2021 and 2022). Some background on the complete study: In the convalescent cohort there were six males and four females, among whom were two Hispanic individuals, seven Caucasians, two Asians and one multiracial person. Overlapping spike peptide pools from SARS-CoV-2 and from the common cold coronaviruses HCoV-NL63, HCoV-OC43 and HCoV-229E were used as culture stimuli. In approximately ten COVID-19 convalescent patients and a few infection-naive healthy vaccine recipients, the spike-specific CD4+ TCR repertoire before mRNA vaccination was compared with the repertoire after mRNA vaccination. Memory CD4+ T cell crossreactivity between SARS-CoV-2 and common cold coronavirus spike proteins was assessed at the TCR clonotype level in an earlier paper using these donors. Post-vaccine blood samples were taken a median of roughly 72 days after the second vaccine dose, with a range of about 13 to 241 days. Post-COVID blood samples were collected from convalescent patients a median of roughly 100 days after diagnosis, with a range of roughly 35 to 161 days. Participants got two doses of the Pfizer-BioNTech BNT162b2 vaccine (n=8) or two doses of the Moderna mRNA-1273 vaccine (n=2). Control cultures received a CEFX viral epitope pool as the positive control, an HIV-1 Nef peptide pool as the negative control, or no peptide. The paper's findings and limits, for the study overall: Although the median number of SARS-CoV-2-reactive clonotypes went up from roughly 23 after infection to about 38 after vaccination, the increase was not significant. Relatively few convalescent patients were included in the study, and early timepoints after natural infection were not analyzed. Of the vaccine-specific clones in convalescent patients, 304 of 307, or nearly all, reacted only to SARS-CoV-2 spike and did not cross-react with common cold coronaviruses. Among the post-vaccine SARS-CoV-2-reactive clones in convalescent patients, a median around 86% showed up only after vaccination, which suggests vaccine-specific priming.

Explained via the paper, the treatment or condition label denotes: roughly 10-day PBMC culture with coronavirus spike peptide pools or control peptides (ViraFEST assay). CD4+ T cells from unexposed donors were collected before the COVID-19 pandemic (2011-2018). To expand antigen-specific T cells with peptide pools and then pick out the expanded clonotypes through TCR sequencing, the study relied on the ViraFEST assay. About 2 million PBMCs per well were cultured in IMDM with approximately 4.9% human AB serum and approximately 10 IU/ml IL-2, plus 10 ug/ml peptide pools. Half of the culture medium was replaced with fresh IL-2-containing medium on days 3 and 7. CD4+ T cells were isolated after approximately ten days of culture through negative selection using the EasySep CD4+ T cell isolation kit. As cell number allowed, CD4+ T cells from unexposed donors were tested for reactivity to SARS-CoV-2 S and N and to four common cold coronavirus spike pools. PBMCs were separated from whole blood using Ficoll-Paque Plus gradient centrifugation and then either used fresh or cryopreserved at -140C. In general, triplicate wells were set up for every culture condition. The leukapheresis product for the unexposed donors was obtained through commercial purchase.

Here V drops 3 bases and J drops 4 bases, and the junction holds 1 base not matched to any gene. CDR1 and CDR2 are read off the germline V gene as SGHTA and FQGTGA. From the cysteine through the phenylalanine, the CDR3 covers 14 amino acids. Left in the record is the CDR3 DNA by itself, 42 bases read in frame from the first base. Library generation was performed with PCR. TCR sequencing of DNA from cultured CD4+ T cells used the Oncomine TCR Beta short-read assay at the Johns Hopkins FTIC core. The QIAamp micro DNA kit was used to extract genomic DNA from the cultured CD4+ T cells. Oncomine TCR Beta libraries from cultured CD4+ T cells were pooled with unique dual indexes and sequenced on an Illumina iSeq 100. Per the source publication's procedure: Non-productive sequences were removed, and CDR3s that did not start with C, did not end with F or W, or were shorter than 7 amino acids were discarded. The MANAFEST web application was used to identify antigen-specific clonotypes by comparing peptide-stimulated wells against reference wells and other culture wells. For a clone to be called positive, the clone needed an FDR below 0.05, an odds ratio above 5, and a productive frequency above 0.1% in at least two of three replicate wells. A clonotype was classed as cross-reactive if the clonotype showed significant expansion both in SARS-CoV-2 spike wells and in at least one common cold coronavirus spike condition. Similarity between CDR3 sequences was evaluated in R version 3.6.1 using Levenshtein distances (stringdist) and unrooted phylogenetic trees (ape). TCRdb applied fastp at Q25 and MiXCR to the public reads, then kept only in-frame beta chains. Rows are combined by CDR3 protein, so each entry shows the most common genes and DNA. TCRdb's processing, not the authors' own work, is the source of the V and J calls. The sample records around 11,000 distinct CDR3 sequences, under 40% of which are singletons. Together, the top ten hold roughly 21% of the sample.

This clonotype was detected a few times. Its antigen has not been determined. No much larger clone exists at a distance of one base, and base qualities are not known. The clonotype was recovered from a human donor in good health. Specimen: CD4+ T cells from blood, cultured in vitro. The rearranged segments are TRBV7-3 and TRBJ2-5, with 11 bases aligning to TRBD2. In nucleotides, the sequence is TGTGCCAGCAGCTTTCTAGCGGGAGGAGAGACCCAGTACTTC. Translation gives CASSFLAGGETQYF.